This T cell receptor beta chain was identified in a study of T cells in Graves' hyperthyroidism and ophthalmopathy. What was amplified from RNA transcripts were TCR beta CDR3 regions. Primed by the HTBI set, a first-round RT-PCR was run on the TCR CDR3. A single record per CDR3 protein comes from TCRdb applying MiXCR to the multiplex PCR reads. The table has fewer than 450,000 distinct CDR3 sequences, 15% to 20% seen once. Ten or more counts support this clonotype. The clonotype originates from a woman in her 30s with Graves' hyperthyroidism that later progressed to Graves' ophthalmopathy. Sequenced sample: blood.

CDR3 sequence (DNA): TGCAGCGTTGAAGATCGAACTAGCGGGAGGGCCCCCTCCTACAATGAGCAGTTCTTC. It encodes CSVEDRTSGRAPSYNEQFF. The chain recombines TRBV29-1 with TRBJ2-1; the match to TRBD2 covers 13 bases. Germline V gene data show CDR1 as SQVTM and CDR2 as ANQGSEA. The CDR3 runs 19 residues. V trimming: 0 bases; J trimming: 0 bases; junction bases outside the gene matches: 8.